Included here is one TCR beta chain sequence, with context. Germline V lookup: CDR1 SNHLY, CDR2 FYNNEI. V lost 2 bases and J lost 6, with 13 bases in between. This CDR3 has 14 amino acids. The data stem from a study of cytomegalovirus exposure and HLA in healthy donors. The PCR had 60 Vbeta and 13 Jbeta primers. Sequencing used immunoSEQ multiplex PCR; TCRdb keeps in-frame clones, though not all of them. This sample has 85,000 to 100,000 clones, with around 83% found just once. V usage is TRBV2 and J usage is TRBJ2-5, with TRBD1 as a possible D gene (5 bases). The receptor was isolated from a female donor in good health and CMV-seropositive. Sequencing was performed on PBMCs. For the CDR3, the DNA is TGTGCCAGCAGTGAAACTGAAGGGGTAAAGACCCAGTACTTC. Residues: CASSETEGVKTQYF.